This T cell receptor (beta chain) was obtained from a study of CD39 and CD103 CD8 tumor-infiltrating T cells (dated by TCRdb to the late 2010s). Study-level background: Repertoire comparisons were shown for an HPV-positive HNSCC, an HPV-negative HNSCC, an ovarian cancer and a melanoma patient. Deep sequencing of TCRbeta CDR3 was used to compare the repertoires of CD8 TIL subsets, defined by CD103 and CD39, with those of peripheral memory CD8 T cells.

The trim is 7 bases for V and 4 bases for J, with a gap of 11 bases between the germline ends. Spanning cysteine to phenylalanine, the CDR3 consists of 12 amino acids. Only the CDR3 DNA is retained, 36 bases long and in frame from the first base. CDR1 and CDR2 are read off the germline V gene (reference sequence) as GTSNPN and SVGIG. Patients were not receiving therapy at sample collection, though earlier treatments ranged from chemotherapy, radiotherapy, surgery and immunotherapy to none. After thawing, cells were enriched for T lymphocytes using a negative-selection kit, with EpCAM beads added for tumor-infiltrating lymphocytes. Memory CD8 T cells were sorted as CD8+CD4-CD45RA- cells regardless of CCR7 expression. Peripheral blood mononuclear cells were isolated by Ficoll-Paque PLUS gradient and cryopreserved before analysis. Populations were sorted on a FACSAria II to 99% purity, and cell pellets were frozen without culture for TCR sequencing.

What the work shows at the level of the full study, not this receptor alone: DP CD8 TILs appeared to be more oligoclonal than DN and SP CD8 TILs and blood memory CD8 T cells, with about 55-86% covered by the top 30 clonotypes. DP TIL clonotypes were rarely found in blood or uninvolved lymph node, whereas DN TIL clonotypes largely overlapped peripheral memory CD8 repertoires.

Genomic DNA was extracted with the DNeasy Blood and Tissue Kit from 10,000 to 100,000 sorted cells per subset. The immunoSEQ service sequenced and mapped the TCRbeta V-J or V-D-J regions, with each sample reaching coverage above 9x. As for the original processing: Analysis was limited to productive rearrangements exported from the immunoSEQ Analyzer platform, and clonality was evaluated on the 500 most abundant clones. Repertoire overlap between populations was quantified with the Morisita-Horn similarity index and the Jaccard index. Morisita-Horn similarity between CD8 T-cell subset TCR repertoires was measured in over five cancer patients. TCRdb's version of the immuneACCESS table is confined to in-frame rearrangements and falls short of the full clone set. An unresolved V gene accounts for under half of the shortfall where checked; the remainder is of unknown origin. The V and J calls and clone size were taken over from that table, and D and trimming were inferred from the DNA. The sample table contains 6,000 to 7,500 clones; only one count was recorded for approximately 66% of them. The ten largest clonotypes hold around three fifths of the sample.

On this clone itself: No cognate antigen has been identified for it. No much larger clonotype is one base removed from it; base qualities were not supplied.

The rearranged chain carries TRBV30 and TRBJ1-5, with TRBD1 perhaps the D gene, on 5 matching bases. This sequence was found in a human donor with head and neck squamous cell carcinoma. Sequenced sample: CD8+ T cells sorted from blood. Sample cell subset or site, as interpreted from the label and publication: total memory CD8 T cells (CD45RA-CCR7+/-) from blood or uninvolved lymph node. The CDR3 protein: CASRTLNQPQHF. In nucleotide form, the sequence is TGTGCCTCCCGGACACTGAATCAGCCCCAGCATTTT.